What follows are 22 T cell receptor beta chains derived from one specimen sequenced in a study of PD-1 blockade in mismatch repair-deficient tumors. The repertoire was sequenced with immunoSEQ multiplex PCR; TCRdb's copy has only in-frame clones and lacks some. The data show 35,000 to 45,000 clones, with roughly 84% seen just once and 3.9% held by the top ten. The sequenced sample was peripheral blood, obtained 76 weeks after starting pembrolizumab. The receptors derive from an adult with mismatch repair-deficient cancer.

This chain joins TRBV4-1 and TRBJ2-5; 7 bases align to TRBD2. Germline values: CDR1 MGHRA, CDR2 YSYEKL. This CDR3 has 16 residues. The ends lost 1 base at V and 4 bases at J; junction bases unmatched: 9. As DNA, the CDR3 is TGCGCCAGCAGCCAAGTGGGACTACTAACCGGAGAGACCCAGTACTTC. Its translation: CASSQVGLLTGETQYF.

The chain is built from TRBV4-1 and TRBJ2-2, with 8 bases matching TRBD1. CDR1 is MGHRA, CDR2 YSYEKL, per germline. This CDR3 has 16 amino acids. V lost 5 bases to trimming and J lost 1 base; unmatched junction nucleotides: 6. The CDR3 coding sequence is TGCGCCAGCAGCGAATGGGGACAGGTGAACACCGGGGAGCTGTTTTTT. This gives the protein CASSEWGQVNTGELFF.

The table lists this clone with a count of one. The chain links TRBV6-1 to TRBJ1-2; D remains ambiguous. The CDR3 contains 15 residues. V was trimmed by 2 bases and J by 5 bases, leaving 15 bases between them. The V gene's germline CDR1 is MNHNS and CDR2 SASEGT. The CDR3 region has the DNA TGTGCCAGCAGTGAATTCTCCACGGGAAGTTATGGCTACACCTTC. Residues: CASSEFSTGSYGYTF.

This clone has just a few counts. The J gene is TRBJ2-3, the V gene TRBV27; 12 nucleotides match TRBD2. Germline values: CDR1 MNHEY, CDR2 SMNVEV (reference sequence). V was clipped by 6 bases and J by 7 bases; unmatched bases: 8. The CDR3 has 15 residues. CDR3 sequence: CASRKGLAGPHTQYF. DNA of the CDR3: TGTGCCAGCAGAAAAGGACTAGCGGGACCCCATACGCAGTATTTT.

The gene calls are TRBV11-3 and TRBJ2-3, with 12 bases that match TRBD2. The CDR3 has 16 amino acids. After removal of 5 bases from V and 2 bases from J, the junction contained 5 bases not matched to a gene. Germline loops: CDR1 SGHNT, CDR2 YENEEA. CDR3 nucleotide sequence: TGTGCCAGCAGCCCTCGACTAGCGGGAGCCACAGATACGCAGTATTTT. Its translation is CASSPRLAGATDTQYF.

The rearrangement links TRBV19 to TRBJ1-1; D ambiguous. The V end was cut by 3 bases, the J end by 11 bases, with 19 bases between. Germline lookup yields CDR1 LNHDA and CDR2 SQIVND (reference sequence). This CDR3 contains 14 residues. Here the CDR3 reads CASSMSGPGLYAFF. The DNA for the CDR3 is TGTGCCAGTAGTATGAGCGGTCCGGGTCTCTATGCTTTCTTT.

The rearrangement links TRBV5-5 to TRBJ2-2; TRBD2 is a possible D gene (5 bases). V dropped 1 base and J dropped 6 bases, with 10 bases sitting between them. Germline CDR1 SGHKS, CDR2 YYEKEE (reference sequence). This CDR3 spans 14 amino acids. The CDR3 nucleotides are TGTGCCAGCAGCTTGACCCTAGCAGCCGGGGAGCTGTTTTTT. Its protein product is CASSLTLAAGELFF. Looking up the rest from reference TRBV5-5 and TRBJ2-2 gives the full variable domain: DAGVTQSPTHLIKTRGQQVTLRCSPISGHKSVSWYQQVLGQGPQFIFQYYEKEERGRGNFPDRFSARQFPNYSSELNVNALLLGDSALYLCASSLTLAAGELFFGEGSRLTVL.

The rearrangement uses TRBV18 and TRBJ2-5; D unresolved. V lost 5 bases, J lost 1 base, and 14 bases lay in between. Germline V CDR1 and CDR2: KGHSH, LQKENI. This CDR3 comprises 15 residues. In DNA, the CDR3 is TGTGCCAGCTCATCAGAGATCCAGAGCCAAGAGACCCAGTACTTC. Protein: CASSSEIQSQETQYF.

The chain is built from TRBV21-1 and TRBJ1-1; the table's D call, TRBD1, has no DNA check behind it. TRBV21-1 is termed a pseudogene. This CDR3 region has 16 residues. The CDR3: CASSTPGDRGDTEAFF. The DNA of the CDR3 is TGTGCCAGCAGCACCCCCGGGGACAGGGGAGACACTGAAGCTTTCTTT.

This chain uses TRBV29-1 with TRBJ1-2; TRBD1 might be the D (5 bases). The CDR3 has 14 residues. V lost 3 bases to trimming and J lost 7 bases, with 18 bases between them. Germline V gene sequence: CDR1 SQVTM, CDR2 ANQGSEA. The CDR3 region has the DNA TGCAGCGTTGAGAAGACGACAGCCACGGGTGGCTACACCTTC. Amino acids: CSVEKTTATGGYTF.

This chain joins TRBV2 and TRBJ1-1, with unresolved D. The germline CDR1 and CDR2 sequences are SNHLY and FYNNEI. The CDR3 spans 11 residues. Trimming took 7 bases from V and 5 from J, leaving 8 bases between them. For the CDR3, the DNA is TGTGCCAGCACCAAAGAAACTGAAGCTTTCTTT. It is translated as CASTKETEAFF.

The chain is built from TRBV11-2 and TRBJ2-6; D gene ambiguous. Per germline, CDR1 SGHAT and CDR2 FQNNGV. V lost 6 bases and J lost 0, with 12 bases in between. This CDR3 spans 16 amino acids. The CDR3 loop reads CASRGSKGSGANVLTF. The CDR3 nucleotides read TGTGCCAGCAGAGGTAGCAAGGGCTCTGGGGCCAACGTCCTGACTTTC.

The chain recombines TRBV9 with TRBJ1-5; the D is unclear. The CDR3 contains 15 residues. V was shortened by 0 bases and J by 5 bases, with 12 bases between the two germline ends. Looked up from germline, CDR1 is SGDLS and CDR2 is YYNGEE. CDR3 bases: TGTGCCAGCAGCGTAGATTCGACGGGAGATCAGCCCCAGCATTTT. As protein: CASSVDSTGDQPQHF.

This sequence joins TRBV11-2 and TRBJ2-7; 12 bases align to TRBD2. Germline V gene data show CDR1 as SGHAT and CDR2 as FQNNGV. V gave up 6 bases and J gave up 5 bases; unmatched junction bases: 5. The CDR3 covers 14 residues. This CDR3 reads CASSFGLAGNEQYF. The CDR3 DNA sequence: TGTGCCAGCAGTTTCGGACTAGCGGGAAACGAGCAGTACTTC.

A note on this clone: Other DNA sequences in this specimen translate into the identical CDR3. The chain recombines TRBV19 with TRBJ1-1; maybe TRBD1 (5 bases). V lost 4 bases and J 1 base, leaving 7 bases between the germline ends. This CDR3 is 13 amino acids long. From germline, CDR1 is LNHDA and CDR2 SQIVND (reference sequence). The CDR3 sequence: CASSTTGNTEAFF. CDR3 DNA: TGTGCCAGTAGTACCACAGGGAACACTGAAGCTTTCTTT.

This chain joins TRBV5-8 and TRBJ2-2; 9 nucleotides line up with TRBD2. The CDR3 sequence is 16 residues long. The germline V gene encodes CDR1 SGHTS and CDR2 YDEGEE. With V trimmed by 2 bases and J by 4 bases, 6 bases remained unmatched. CDR3 coding DNA: TGTGCCAGCAGCTTTCGCCTAGCGGGGACCACCGGGGAGCTGTTTTTT. It codes for CASSFRLAGTTGELFF.

The chain carries TRBV9 and TRBJ2-7, with 11 bases fitting TRBD2. Trimming cost V 4 bases and J 0 bases; bases outside gene matches: 6. The CDR3 is made up of 16 amino acids. The germline CDR1 and CDR2 sequences are SGDLS and YYNGEE. The CDR3 sequence is CASSTPTSGASYEQYF. In DNA, the CDR3 is TGTGCCAGCAGCACTCCGACTAGCGGGGCCTCCTACGAGCAGTACTTC.

In this sample, this clone turned up a few times. The chain links TRBV5-5 to TRBJ2-2, with 8 bases aligning to TRBD1. The germline V gene has CDR1 SGHKS and CDR2 YYEKEE (reference sequence). V was clipped by 1 base and J by 0 bases; unmatched bases: 2. The CDR3 extends over 16 amino acids. CDR3 loop: CASSLRGQANTGELFF. The CDR3 DNA sequence: TGTGCCAGCAGCTTGAGGGGACAGGCGAACACCGGGGAGCTGTTTTTT.

The chain combines TRBV6-5 with TRBJ2-7, with 7 positions matching TRBD1. This CDR3 contains 15 residues. V lost 3 bases, J lost 1 base, and 6 bases stayed unmatched. Germline V gene data show CDR1 as MNHEY and CDR2 as SVGAGI. This CDR3 reads CASSYLPDRSYEQYF. CDR3 DNA: TGTGCCAGCAGTTATCTTCCGGACAGGTCCTACGAGCAGTACTTC.

V and J are TRBV6-5 and TRBJ2-3; 8 nucleotides match TRBD2. Trimming cost V 4 bases and J 1 base; bases outside gene matches: 7. The germline CDR1 and CDR2 sequences are MNHEY and SVGAGI. This CDR3 has 16 amino acids. The CDR3 DNA reads as TGTGCCAGCAGTTTACACGGGAGGGCCGGCACAGATACGCAGTATTTT. Translating gives CASSLHGRAGTDTQYF.

The chain links TRBV11-1 to TRBJ2-2; D tentatively reads TRBD1 or TRBD2 (5 bases each). Germline loops: CDR1 SGHAT, CDR2 FQDESV (reference sequence). V was cut by 1 base and J by 2 bases, with 11 bases left in between. The CDR3 has 16 amino acids. DNA for the CDR3: TGTGCCAGCAGCTTAGGGGACCCTCGTAACACCGGGGAGCTGTTTTTT. Protein sequence: CASSLGDPRNTGELFF. The full variable domain, completed using reference TRBV11-1 and TRBJ2-2, is EAEVAQSPRYKITEKSQAVAFWCDPISGHATLYWYRQILGQGPELLVQFQDESVVDDSQLPKDRFSAERLKGVDSTLKIQPAELGDSAMYLCASSLGDPRNTGELFFGEGSRLTVL.

This chain connects TRBV4-1 to TRBJ2-7, with TRBD2 identical over 8 bases. V lost 0 bases and J lost 2; bases outside the gene matches: 6. Germline CDR1 MGHRA, CDR2 YSYEKL. The CDR3 runs 16 residues. CDR3 nucleotide sequence: TGCGCCAGCAGCCAAGATTTGCGGGAGGTCCCCTACGAGCAGTACTTC. Protein: CASSQDLREVPYEQYF.